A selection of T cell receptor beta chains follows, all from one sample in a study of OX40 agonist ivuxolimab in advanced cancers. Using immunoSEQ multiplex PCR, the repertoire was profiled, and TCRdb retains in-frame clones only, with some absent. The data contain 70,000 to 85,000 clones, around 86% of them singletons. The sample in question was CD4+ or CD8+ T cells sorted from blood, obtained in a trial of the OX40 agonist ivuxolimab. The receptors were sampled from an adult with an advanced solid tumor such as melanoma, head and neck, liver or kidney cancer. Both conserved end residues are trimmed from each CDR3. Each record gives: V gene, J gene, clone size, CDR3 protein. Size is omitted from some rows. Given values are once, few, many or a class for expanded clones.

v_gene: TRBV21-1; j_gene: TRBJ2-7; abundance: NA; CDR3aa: ASSNWTGLTPTSYEQY
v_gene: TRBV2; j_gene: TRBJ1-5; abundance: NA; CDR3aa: ASSAGGVGQPQH
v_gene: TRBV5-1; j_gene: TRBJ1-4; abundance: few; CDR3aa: ASSFETNEKLF
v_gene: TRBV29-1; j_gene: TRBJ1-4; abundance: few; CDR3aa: SVTGTDPLGSEKLF
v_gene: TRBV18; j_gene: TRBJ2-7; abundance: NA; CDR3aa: ASSPLDGYEQY
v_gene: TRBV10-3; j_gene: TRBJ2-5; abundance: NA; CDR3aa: AINAAQGETQY
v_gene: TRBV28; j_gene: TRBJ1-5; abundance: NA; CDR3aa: ASITRYRGHQPQH
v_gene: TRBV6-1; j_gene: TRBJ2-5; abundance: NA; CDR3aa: ASSDSGRETQY
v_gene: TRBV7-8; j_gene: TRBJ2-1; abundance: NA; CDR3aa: ASSLRSGGGRSNEQF
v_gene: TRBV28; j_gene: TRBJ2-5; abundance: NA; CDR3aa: ASRTPGGQETQY
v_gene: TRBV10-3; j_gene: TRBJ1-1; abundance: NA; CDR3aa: AISVQGGTEAF
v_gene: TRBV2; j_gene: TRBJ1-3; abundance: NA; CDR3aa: ASSEEGPPRGNTIY
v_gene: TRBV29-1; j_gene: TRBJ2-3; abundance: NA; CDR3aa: SVERQGHSTDTQY
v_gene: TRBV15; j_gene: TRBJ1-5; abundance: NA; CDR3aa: ATSRAMAEGEPQH
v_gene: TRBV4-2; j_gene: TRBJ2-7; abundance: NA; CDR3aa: ASSQEATGEYEQY
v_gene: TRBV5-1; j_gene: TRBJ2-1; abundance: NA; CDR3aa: ASSLGLYNEQF
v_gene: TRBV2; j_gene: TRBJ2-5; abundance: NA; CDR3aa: ASRYRGPNEETQY